Listed below are T cell receptor beta chains from one sample, sequenced in a study of CD8+CD57+ T cells in acquired aplastic anemia. TCRdb reanalysed the reads using MiXCR and keeps one entry per CDR3 protein. Among some 200,000 distinct CDR3 sequences listed, over 40% were seen once. The sample consisted of sorted CD4+, CD8+, or CD8+CD57+ T cells (not recorded which) from PBMCs. These receptors were taken from a human donor with aplastic anemia. CDR3s include the opening cysteine and the closing phenylalanine or tryptophan. A D gene is named only where the DNA matches it firmly. Size is stated for part of the rows, as once, few or many counts, or as a class when the clone is expanded.

TRBV7-2	NA	TRBJ1-4	NA	12	TGTGCCAGCAGCTTAGCGGACGAAAAACTGTTTTTT	CASSLADEKLFF
TRBV20-1	NA	TRBJ2-6	TRBD1	16	TGCAGTGCCAAGGGACAGGTTCACTCTGGGGCCAACGTCCTGACTTTC	CSAKGQVHSGANVLTF
TRBV29-1	NA	TRBJ1-1	TRBD1	15	TGCAGCGTTGAAGATCGAGACAGGGGTTACACTGAAGCTTTCTTT	CSVEDRDRGYTEAFF
TRBV5-4	many	TRBJ1-5	NA	17	TGTGCCAGCAGCTTGGACAGTAGAAGCCGGGTTAATCAGCCCCAGCATTTT	CASSLDSRSRVNQPQHF
TRBV11-2	NA	TRBJ1-2	TRBD1	15	TGTGCCAGCAGCCCGGGGGGGCAGGGGGTCTATGGCTACACCTTC	CASSPGGQGVYGYTF
TRBV24-1	NA	TRBJ1-5	NA	13	TGTGCCGCCAGTGAACCGGGCAATCAGCCCCAGCATTTT	CAASEPGNQPQHF
TRBV20-1	many	TRBJ2-2	TRBD1	16	TGCAGTGCTAGGCCGGGACAGGGGGCGGTCACCGGGGAGCTGTTTTTT	CSARPGQGAVTGELFF
TRBV10-3	NA	TRBJ2-5	NA	14	TGTGCCATCAGGGGGGACCTGGGCGGCGGGACCCAGTACTTC	CAIRGDLGGGTQYF
TRBV10-2	NA	TRBJ1-1	NA	18	TGCGCCAGCAGTGAGGTGGAGATGGGGAGGAGGATGGACACTGAAGCTTTCTTT	CASSEVEMGRRMDTEAFF
TRBV7-6	NA	TRBJ2-2	TRBD1	16	TGTGCCAGCAGTCGATCGCGGACAGGGAAGCCCGGGGAGCTGTTTTTT	CASSRSRTGKPGELFF
TRBV19	NA	TRBJ1-2	NA	13	TGTGCCAGTAGTACGGGGACGCCCTATGGCTACACCTTC	CASSTGTPYGYTF
TRBV10-3	NA	TRBJ1-6	NA	14	TGTGCCAGCGGGCGGGGACCGAATAATTCACCCCTCCACTTT	CASGRGPNNSPLHF
TRBV7-2	many	TRBJ1-2	NA	11	TGTGCCAGCAGCTTACGACGGAGCTACACCTTC	CASSLRRSYTF
TRBV19	once	TRBJ2-5	NA	10	TGTGCCAGTACCGCAGCCCTCCAGAAGTTC	CASTAALQKF
TRBV20-1	NA	TRBJ1-2	NA	14	TGCAGTGCTAGTTTAACAGGGTTGGACTATGGCTACACCTTC	CSASLTGLDYGYTF
TRBV6-1	many	TRBJ2-1	TRBD2	15	TGTGCCAGCAGTGAGGGGACTAGCTACTACAATGAGCAGTTCTTC	CASSEGTSYYNEQFF
TRBV11-1	NA	TRBJ2-1	TRBD2	17	TGTGCCAGCAGCTTATTAGCTAGCGGGGGGGCTGGCAATGAGCAGTTCTTC	CASSLLASGGAGNEQFF
TRBV5-1	many	TRBJ1-1	NA	11	TGCGCCAGCAGGGGGGAAACTGAAGCTTTCTTT	CASRGETEAFF
TRBV10-3	NA	TRBJ2-7	TRBD1	15	TGTGCCATCAGTGTCCCGGGACAGGGGGCCCACGAGCAGTACTTC	CAISVPGQGAHEQYF
TRBV10-3	NA	TRBJ2-3	TRBD2	15	TGTGCCATCAGTGAGTGGGCGGGGGACACAGATACGCAGTATTTT	CAISEWAGDTDTQYF
TRBV6-5	many	TRBJ2-5	TRBD1	16	TGTGCCAGCAGACCAGAACGAGGGACAGGGCAAGAGACCCAGTACTTC	CASRPERGTGQETQYF
TRBV29-1	NA	TRBJ2-1	NA	8	TGCAGCGTCAATGAGCAGTTCTTC	CSVNEQFF
TRBV5-1	NA	TRBJ1-1	NA	15	TGCGCCCTCAAACTCGGGCGGACGGGGAACACTGAAGCTTTCTTT	CALKLGRTGNTEAFF
TRBV10-3	NA	TRBJ1-4	TRBD1	15	TGTGCCATCAGACCGGGACAGGGGGGTAATGAAAAACTGTTTTTT	CAIRPGQGGNEKLFF
TRBV7-9	NA	TRBJ2-7	NA	12	TGTGCCAGCAGCGGACCCGTTTTGGAGCAGTACTTC	CASSGPVLEQYF
TRBV12-3/TRBV12-4	many	TRBJ1-6	NA	12	TGTGCCAGCACGCGGCCAAATTCACCCCTCCACTTT	CASTRPNSPLHF
TRBV28	few	TRBJ1-1	NA	11	TGTGCCAGCAATGGGGGTTTTGAAGCTTTCTTT	CASNGGFEAFF
TRBV20-1	NA	TRBJ2-5	TRBD2	16	TGCAGTGCTAGGGGAGGTAGCGGGGACCGCCGGGAGACCCAGTACTTC	CSARGGSGDRRETQYF
TRBV7-8	NA	TRBJ2-5	NA	14	TGTGCCAGCAGCCCACGGACTCAACAAGAGACCCAGTACTTC	CASSPRTQQETQYF
TRBV19	NA	TRBJ1-1	NA	15	TGTGCCAGTAGTATAGTGGGGCGGGGGCAGACTGAAGCTTTCTTT	CASSIVGRGQTEAFF
TRBV25-1	NA	TRBJ2-1	TRBD2	19	TGTGCCAGCAGTGGATTCGGGACTAGCGGGAGTTTTGTCGGGAGTGAGCAGTTCTTC	CASSGFGTSGSFVGSEQFF
TRBV7-2	NA	TRBJ2-5	TRBD2	13	TGTGCCAGCAGCGGGGGGGGCCAAGAGACCCAGTACTTC	CASSGGGQETQYF
TRBV5-1	NA	TRBJ1-1	NA	15	TGCGCCAGCAGCTTGTCTGGCCAGATGAACACTGAAGCTTTCTTT	CASSLSGQMNTEAFF
TRBV6-1	many	TRBJ2-7	TRBD2	15	TGTGCCAGCAGTTTGGGGGGGGACGGACGTTACGAGCAGTACTTC	CASSLGGDGRYEQYF
TRBV7-6	NA	TRBJ2-7	TRBD2	14	TGTGCCAGCAGCACTAGCGGGGGGGCGGGAGAGCAGTACTTC	CASSTSGGAGEQYF
TRBV19	NA	TRBJ2-7	NA	13	TGTGCCAGTTCGACAGGAAACTCCTACGAGCAGTACTTC	CASSTGNSYEQYF
TRBV20-1	many	TRBJ2-1	NA	12	TGCAGTGCTAGGTCGTTTGTGGATGAGCAGTTCTTC	CSARSFVDEQFF
TRBV19	NA	TRBJ1-6	TRBD1	15	TGTGCCAGTAGTATTATGGAACAGGGGCATTCACCCCTCCACTTT	CASSIMEQGHSPLHF
TRBV19	many	TRBJ1-4	TRBD1	15	TGTGCCAGTAGTTCGGGACAGGCAACTAATGAAAAACTGTTTTTT	CASSSGQATNEKLFF
TRBV5-1	NA	TRBJ1-3	TRBD1	16	TGCGCCAGCAGCCTAGGACAGGGCTTCTCTGGAAACACCATATATTTT	CASSLGQGFSGNTIYF